This T cell receptor beta chain was captured by sequencing in a study of T cell responses to AZD1222 COVID-19 vaccine. The study's findings and limits: The span of vaccine-associated CD4 TCRs extended across spike, with dominance at 160-218 and 743-854. Spike-specific TCR breadth and depth both grew after two AZD1222 doses.

Profiled with immunoSEQ multiplex PCR; TCRdb holds only in-frame clones, not every one. Counted here are around 260,000 clones, more than 80% occurring once; the ten biggest clones make up approximately 0.52%. In the case of this clone: No antigen is known for it. This sample also contains other DNA sequences that code for the same CDR3.

From germline, CDR1 is SGHTA and CDR2 FQGNSA. V lost 3 bases and J 2 bases, leaving 8 bases between the germline ends. CDR3 size: 13 residues. The V call is TRBV7-2, the J call TRBJ2-7, with D uncertain. The material was peripheral blood, obtained on day 0 of AZD1222 vaccination. The receptor comes from an adult in good health. The CDR3 DNA sequence: TGTGCCAGCAGCTTGTCCGGAACCTACGAGCAGTACTTC. This encodes CASSLSGTYEQYF. Variable domain in full (rest from reference TRBV7-2 and TRBJ2-7): GAGVSQSPSNKVTEKGKDVELRCDPISGHTALYWYRQSLGQGLEFLIYFQGNSAPDKSGLPSDRFSAERTGGSVSTLTIQRTQQEDSAVYLCASSLSGTYEQYFGPGTRLTVT.